The 21 T cell receptor beta chains listed next were all sequenced from one sample in a study of siplizumab effects on memory and regulatory T cells. For these receptors, no antigen is known. Over a period of over five days at 37 degrees C, the mixed lymphocyte reaction cells were cocultured. Profiled with immunoSEQ multiplex PCR; TCRdb holds only in-frame clones, not every one. This sample has approximately 20,000 clones, with around 40% found just once. Sequences were obtained from CFSE-low (dividing) CD4+ T cells sorted from an allogeneic mixed lymphocyte reaction. The source of these receptors is a human donor in good health; the cells came from an allogeneic mixed lymphocyte reaction. Some clones in this sample may be carry-over from other donors' samples.

This clone has only a few counts. The rearrangement links TRBV23-1 to TRBJ2-7; D is undetermined. TRBV23-1 is flagged as an ORF with uncertain function. V was trimmed by 8 bases and J by 5 bases, leaving 19 bases between them. This CDR3 has 14 residues. CDR3 sequence (DNA): TGCGCCAGCCTGACGTGGACGGGCCGGGACGAGCAGTACTTC. Residues: CASLTWTGRDEQYF.

The chain has TRBV5-1 and TRBJ2-7; 8 positions agree with TRBD2. This CDR3 has 16 amino acids. J was trimmed by 7 bases and V by 3 bases; bases with no gene match: 15. From germline, CDR1 is SGHRS and CDR2 YFSETQ. The CDR3, as DNA: TGCGCCAGCAGCTCCCCCGGGGGACTAGGGATAGGTGAGCAGTACTTC. Translated, it gives CASSSPGGLGIGEQYF. The full variable domain, with the rest looked up from reference TRBV5-1 and TRBJ2-7, is KAGVTQTPRYLIKTRGQQVTLSCSPISGHRSVSWYQQTPGQGLQFLFEYFSETQRNKGNFPGRFSGRQFSNSRSEMNVSTLELGDSALYLCASSSPGGLGIGEQYFGPGTRLTVT.

The chain employs TRBV11-2 and TRBJ2-7; weak D call: TRBD2 (5 bases). Deletions cut 3 bases from V and 6 bases from J, with 9 bases between. Germline loops: CDR1 SGHAT, CDR2 FQNNGV. This CDR3 has 12 residues. The CDR3 region has the DNA TGTGCCAGCAGCTTCGGACTGGGCGAGCAGTACTTC. This codes for CASSFGLGEQYF.

This chain connects TRBV29-1 to TRBJ2-3; the D call may be TRBD1 or TRBD2 (7 bases each). From germline, CDR1 is SQVTM and CDR2 ANQGSEA. V was shortened by 3 bases and J by 5 bases, with 9 bases between the two germline ends. The CDR3 contains 12 residues. This CDR3 is CSVDRGGDTQYF. The DNA for the CDR3 is TGCAGCGTTGACAGGGGGGGAGATACGCAGTATTTT.

This clone was seen just once. The J gene is TRBJ1-1, the V gene TRBV6-6; D gene ambiguous. This CDR3 region has 15 residues. The ends were cut back, 6 bases at V and 0 bases at J, with 14 bases in the middle. The germline V gene has CDR1 MNHNY and CDR2 SVGAGI (reference sequence). The CDR3 sequence: CASSATLKVNTEAFF. The CDR3 coding sequence is TGTGCCAGCAGCGCCACTCTTAAGGTGAACACTGAAGCTTTCTTT.

Sample share makes this clone medium-sized (0.01 to 0.1%). This chain joins TRBV12-5 and TRBJ1-3; TRBD1 might be the D (5 bases). Trimming shortened V by 1 base and J by 2 bases, and 9 bases separated the two germline ends. Germline CDR1 LGHNT, CDR2 FRNRAP. The CDR3 contains 15 residues. The chain's CDR3 is CASGLGGTAGNTIYF. In DNA, the CDR3 is TGTGCTAGTGGTTTGGGCGGGACCGCTGGAAACACCATATATTTT.

This clone is medium-sized within its sample. This chain connects TRBV7-3 to TRBJ2-2; 13 bases match TRBD2. CDR1 SGHTA and CDR2 FQGTGA come from the germline V gene. Trimming removed 6 bases from V and 4 bases from J; junction bases left unmatched: 5. The CDR3 loop spans 16 amino acids. The CDR3 here is CASRRLAGGRTGELFF. As DNA, the CDR3 is TGTGCCAGCAGGCGACTAGCGGGAGGTCGCACCGGGGAGCTGTTTTTT.

Only a few counts were recorded for this clone. V and J are TRBV19 and TRBJ1-2; tentative D call: TRBD1 (5 bases). CDR3 length: 16 amino acids. Trimming removed 5 bases at V and 5 bases at J, with 21 bases between. Germline V gene lookup returns CDR1 LNHDA and CDR2 SQIVND (reference sequence). In DNA, the CDR3 is TGTGCCAGTAGTGCTACCGGGACCCTTTCGGGTTATGGCTACACCTTC. Translated: CASSATGTLSGYGYTF.

The J gene is TRBJ1-5, the V gene TRBV7-9, with 7 bases matching TRBD1. The CDR3 contains 16 residues. Germline V CDR1 and CDR2: SEHNR, FQNEAQ (reference sequence). V shed 1 base, J shed 4 bases, and the junction held 7 bases outside the gene matches. The CDR3 is CASSLDVGDRNQPQHF. CDR3 DNA: TGTGCCAGCAGCTTAGACGTTGGGGACAGAAATCAGCCCCAGCATTTT. Drawing the rest from reference TRBV7-9 and TRBJ1-5, the complete variable domain is DTGVSQNPRHKITKRGQNVTFRCDPISEHNRLYWYRQTLGQGPEFLTYFQNEAQLEKSRLLSDRFSAERPKGSFSTLEIQRTEQGDSAMYLCASSLDVGDRNQPQHFGDGTRLSIL.

This clone is medium-sized (0.01 to 0.1%) in the sample. The chain has TRBV12-5 and TRBJ1-3, with D perhaps TRBD1 (5 bases). This CDR3 spans 18 amino acids. V shed 4 bases and J shed 0 bases, with 19 bases lying between them. CDR1 is LGHNT, CDR2 FRNRAP, per germline. The CDR3 loop is CASGSGLMFGGSGNTIYF. In DNA, the CDR3 is TGTGCTAGTGGTTCGGGACTCATGTTTGGTGGCTCTGGAAACACCATATATTTT.

The chain has TRBV4-1 and TRBJ2-3; 8 bases fit TRBD2. The CDR3 has 14 amino acids. After removal of 5 bases from V and 3 bases from J, the junction contained 4 bases not matched to a gene. In germline, CDR1 is MGHRA, CDR2 YSYEKL. The CDR3 coding sequence is TGCGCCAGCAGCACCGGCGGGGGGACAGATACGCAGTATTTT. This encodes CASSTGGGTDTQYF.

This clone was recorded a few times. The V gene is TRBV30, the J gene TRBJ2-3; 11 nucleotides align to TRBD2. CDR3 size: 15 residues. From germline, CDR1 is GTSNPN and CDR2 SVGIG (reference sequence). Trimming at V came to 4 bases and at J to 3 bases, leaving 6 bases not matched to a gene. CDR3 bases: TGTGCCTGGAATACACTAGCGGGAGTAACAGATACGCAGTATTTT. This encodes CAWNTLAGVTDTQYF. Full variable domain (missing parts from reference TRBV30 and TRBJ2-3): SQTIHQWPATLVQPVGSPLSLECTVEGTSNPNLYWYRQAAGRGLQLLFYSVGIGQISSEVPQNLSASRPQDRQFILSSKKLLLSDSGFYLCAWNTLAGVTDTQYFGPGTRLTVL.

V and J are TRBV6-5 and TRBJ2-3, with D uncertain. The CDR3 totals 11 residues. V gave up 2 bases and J gave up 6 bases, with 3 bases separating them. The germline V gene has CDR1 MNHEY and CDR2 SVGAGI. The CDR3 coding sequence is TGTGCCAGCAGTTACGTGGATACGCAGTATTTT. This sequence encodes CASSYVDTQYF.

This chain joins TRBV25-1 and TRBJ2-2; D ambiguous. In germline, CDR1 is MGHDK, CDR2 SYGVNS. The CDR3 totals 11 residues. V lost 6 bases and J lost 5, with 4 bases in between. The CDR3 sequence: CASRRTGELFF. The CDR3 DNA follows: TGTGCCAGCAGACGGACCGGGGAGCTGTTTTTT.

The chain is built from TRBV25-1 and TRBJ1-2; D may be TRBD1 (5 bases). With 5 bases removed from V and 2 bases from J, the gap between germline ends came to 12 bases. The CDR3 length is 14 residues. Germline CDR1 and CDR2: MGHDK and SYGVNS. CDR3 bases: TGTGCCAGCAGTTTTTTGGAGGGGAACTATGGCTACACCTTC. It encodes CASSFLEGNYGYTF.

The DNA for the CDR3 is TGTGCCAGCAGTTACTCGGCTACAGGGGGGTCCTACGAGCAGTACTTC. Its translation is CASSYSATGGSYEQYF. The genes are TRBV6-6 and TRBJ2-7, with 8 bases aligning to TRBD1. Trimming cost V 0 bases and J 1 base; bases outside gene matches: 5. The germline gives CDR1 MNHNY, CDR2 SVGAGI (reference sequence). The CDR3 totals 16 residues.

The V gene is TRBV5-1, the J gene TRBJ2-3, with 9 bases that match TRBD1. This CDR3 has 17 amino acids. Germline CDR1 reads SGHRS; CDR2 reads YFSETQ. Losses at the gene ends were 3 bases for V and 3 bases for J; bases not matched to a gene: 11. The CDR3 protein is CASSWPGQGLLTDTQYF. In DNA form, the CDR3 reads TGCGCCAGCAGCTGGCCGGGACAGGGTCTGTTAACAGATACGCAGTATTTT.

The V gene is TRBV29-1, the J gene TRBJ2-7, with D possibly called TRBD1 or TRBD2 (5 bases each). With 4 bases removed from V and 4 bases from J, the gap between germline ends came to 11 bases. Germline V gene lookup returns CDR1 SQVTM and CDR2 ANQGSEA. CDR3 length equals 12 residues. For the CDR3, the DNA is TGCAGCGTTGGGGGACCGCCTTACGAGCAGTACTTC. Protein sequence: CSVGGPPYEQYF.

This clone was counted a few times. J is TRBJ2-1 and V is TRBV27; tentatively, D is TRBD1 or TRBD2 (5 bases each). Germline V gene data show CDR1 as MNHEY and CDR2 as SMNVEV (reference sequence). With 3 bases removed from V and 2 bases from J, the gap between germline ends came to 14 bases. CDR3 length equals 16 residues. The CDR3 bases are TGTGCCAGCAGTTTCATCCGACAGACTACCTACAATGAGCAGTTCTTC. Translating it yields CASSFIRQTTYNEQFF.

The sample holds a few counts of this clone. The chain uses TRBV5-1 and TRBJ2-4; tentatively, D is TRBD2 (6 bases). Germline CDR1 reads SGHRS; CDR2 reads YFSETQ. The CDR3 spans 16 residues. Between the trimmed V and J ends, which lost 4 bases and 0 bases, there was a span of 14 bases. The CDR3 sequence: CASSLGLNLAKNIQYF. CDR3 DNA sequence: TGCGCCAGCAGCCTGGGACTCAACCTAGCCAAAAACATTCAGTACTTC. Complete variable domain (other parts from reference TRBV5-1 and TRBJ2-4): KAGVTQTPRYLIKTRGQQVTLSCSPISGHRSVSWYQQTPGQGLQFLFEYFSETQRNKGNFPGRFSGRQFSNSRSEMNVSTLELGDSALYLCASSLGLNLAKNIQYFGAGTRLSVL.

The CDR3 here is CASSENDLLQETQYF. DNA of the CDR3: TGTGCCAGCAGTGAAAATGACCTGCTTCAAGAGACCCAGTACTTC. The J gene is TRBJ2-5, the V gene TRBV2; D unclear. Germline CDR1 and CDR2: SNHLY and FYNNEI. There are 15 residues in the CDR3. V lost 2 bases and J lost 2, with 12 bases in between.